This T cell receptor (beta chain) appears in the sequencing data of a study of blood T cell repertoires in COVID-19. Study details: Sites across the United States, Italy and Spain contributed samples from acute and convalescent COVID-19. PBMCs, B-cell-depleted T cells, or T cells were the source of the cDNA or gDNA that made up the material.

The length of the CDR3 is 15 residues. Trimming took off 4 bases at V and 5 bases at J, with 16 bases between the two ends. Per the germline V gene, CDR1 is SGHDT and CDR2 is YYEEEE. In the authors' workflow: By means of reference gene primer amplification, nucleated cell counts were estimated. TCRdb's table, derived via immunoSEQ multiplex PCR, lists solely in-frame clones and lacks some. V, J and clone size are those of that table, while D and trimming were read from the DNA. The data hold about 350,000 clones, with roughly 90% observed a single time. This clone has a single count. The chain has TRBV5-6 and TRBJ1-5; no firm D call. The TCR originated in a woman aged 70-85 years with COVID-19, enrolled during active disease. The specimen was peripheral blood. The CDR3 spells CASSPTPEDYQPQHF. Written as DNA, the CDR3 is TGTGCCAGCAGCCCTACACCGGAGGATTATCAGCCCCAGCATTTT. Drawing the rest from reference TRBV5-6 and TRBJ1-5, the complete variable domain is DAGVTQSPTHLIKTRGQQVTLRCSPKSGHDTVSWYQQALGQGPQFIFQYYEEEERQRGNFPDRFSGHQFPNYSSELNVNALLLGDSALYLCASSPTPEDYQPQHFGDGTRLSIL.